These 32 T cell receptor beta chains were sequenced from one sample in a study of shared clonotypes between healthy human individuals. Generated by immunoSEQ multiplex PCR, the TCRdb table keeps only in-frame clones and is missing some. The repertoire holds around 2.3 million clones, more than 90% seen once, with about 0.13% in the top ten. Material: naive CD4+ T cells sorted from blood. As for subset: CD45RA+ positively selected. Receptor source: a man aged 18 to 35 in good health.

V and J are TRBV5-4 and TRBJ2-6; a possible D gene is TRBD1 (5 bases). V was trimmed by 4 bases and J by 9 bases, leaving 11 bases between them. This CDR3 spans 13 amino acids. Germline CDR1 reads SGHNT; CDR2 reads YYREEE (reference sequence). The CDR3 DNA sequence: TGTGCCAGCAGCGAACAGGTAAACAACGTCCTGACTTTC. Protein: CASSEQVNNVLTF. Drawing the rest from reference TRBV5-4 and TRBJ2-6, the complete variable domain is ETGVTQSPTHLIKTRGQQVTLRCSSQSGHNTVSWYQQALGQGPQFIFQYYREEENGRGNFPPRFSGLQFPNYSSELNVNALELDDSALYLCASSEQVNNVLTFGAGSRLTVL.

The gene calls are TRBV5-1 and TRBJ2-5; 8 bases fit TRBD1. This CDR3 is built from 15 residues. From germline, CDR1 is SGHRS and CDR2 YFSETQ. The trim removed 1 base at V and 5 bases at J, leaving 7 bases unmatched. The CDR3 is CASSLSTTGEETQYF. The CDR3 nucleotides read TGCGCCAGCAGCTTGTCTACGACAGGGGAGGAGACCCAGTACTTC.

The V call is TRBV7-9, the J call TRBJ2-1, with 10 bases that match TRBD1. This CDR3 is built from 16 residues. Germline V gene lookup returns CDR1 SEHNR and CDR2 FQNEAQ (reference sequence). With V trimmed by 5 bases and J by 3 bases, 7 bases remained unmatched. The DNA of the CDR3 is TGTGCCAGCAGCCGGGACGGGACAGGGGTCTACAATGAGCAGTTCTTC. It yields the protein CASSRDGTGVYNEQFF.

The chain uses TRBV5-4 and TRBJ1-4; D may be TRBD1 (5 bases). V was shortened by 4 bases and J by 6 bases, with 16 bases between the two germline ends. Germline V CDR1 and CDR2: SGHNT, YYREEE (reference sequence). This CDR3 is built from 15 residues. CDR3 sequence: CASSQDTGLYEKLFF. The CDR3 DNA reads as TGTGCCAGCAGCCAGGACACAGGTTTATATGAAAAACTGTTTTTT.

The rearrangement uses TRBV5-6 and TRBJ2-5, with 7 bases fitting TRBD1. CDR3 length: 14 residues. Unmatched junction bases numbered 9, after V lost 4 bases and J lost 6 bases. CDR1 is SGHDT, CDR2 YYEEEE, per germline. CDR3: CASSPRGGSKTQYF. CDR3 bases: TGTGCCAGCAGCCCCAGAGGGGGCAGTAAGACCCAGTACTTC.

This clone was counted once. The chain employs TRBV28 and TRBJ2-7, with 11 bases lining up with TRBD2. V lost 6 bases to trimming and J lost 1 base; unmatched junction nucleotides: 17. The CDR3 consists of 19 residues. The germline V gene has CDR1 MDHEN and CDR2 SYDVKM. The chain's CDR3 is CASRKRQDVTSGGSYEQYF. The DNA for the CDR3 is TGTGCCAGCAGAAAAAGACAGGACGTTACTAGCGGGGGATCCTACGAGCAGTACTTC. The whole variable domain, remainder taken from reference TRBV28 and TRBJ2-7, is DVKVTQSSRYLVKRTGEKVFLECVQDMDHENMFWYRQDPGLGLRLIYFSYDVKMKEKGDIPEGYSVSREKKERFSLILESASTNQTSMYLCASRKRQDVTSGGSYEQYFGPGTRLTVT.

The rearrangement links TRBV18 to TRBJ2-1; D remains ambiguous. V lost 2 bases to trimming and J lost 2 bases, with 13 bases between them. Germline V gene sequence: CDR1 KGHSH, CDR2 LQKENI. The CDR3 consists of 16 residues. The CDR3 here is CASSPTSRETYNEQFF. The CDR3 DNA reads TGTGCCAGCTCACCAACGTCGAGAGAAACCTACAATGAGCAGTTCTTC.

The chain couples TRBV11-3 to TRBJ2-2; D possibly corresponds to TRBD2 (5 bases). The CDR3 contains 15 residues. Germline CDR1 SGHNT, CDR2 YENEEA. V was pared by 4 bases and J by 1 base, with 10 bases between. CDR3 nucleotide sequence: TGTGCCAGCAGCTCCCGGACTCAGAACACCGGGGAGCTGTTTTTT. This sequence encodes CASSSRTQNTGELFF.

This chain connects TRBV7-2 to TRBJ1-4; D gene uncertain. V was cut by 5 bases and J by 2 bases, with 12 bases left in between. Germline lookup yields CDR1 SGHTA and CDR2 FQGNSA. The CDR3 length is 15 residues. The CDR3 DNA sequence: TGTGCCAGCAGCGGGCGGGTAGGGACTAATGAAAAACTGTTTTTT. This sequence encodes CASSGRVGTNEKLFF.

This clone was seen only once. V and J are TRBV28 and TRBJ1-3; D not certain. Trimming pared 3 bases from V and 0 bases from J, leaving 9 bases between. The CDR3 consists of 15 residues. Germline V gives CDR1 MDHEN, CDR2 SYDVKM. The CDR3 protein is CASSFGRLSGNTIYF. In DNA form, the CDR3 reads TGTGCCAGCAGTTTTGGGAGGCTCTCTGGAAACACCATATATTTT.

The chain uses TRBV5-7 and TRBJ2-7; 7 nucleotides match TRBD1. TRBV5-7 is recorded as an ORF, its role being uncertain. V shed 5 bases and J 3 bases; nucleotides not matched to a gene: 20. This CDR3 comprises 18 residues. The CDR3 sequence is CASSSKGAPVQVVYEQYF. CDR3 DNA sequence: TGTGCCAGCAGTAGTAAGGGGGCCCCGGTCCAGGTTGTCTACGAGCAGTACTTC.

This chain connects TRBV6-1 to TRBJ1-3; D is ambiguous. From germline, CDR1 is MNHNS and CDR2 SASEGT. Trimming removed 7 bases from V and 0 bases from J, with 7 bases in between. The CDR3 runs 13 residues. The CDR3 loop reads CASNRFSGNTIYF. The CDR3 nucleotides read TGTGCCAGCAACAGATTCTCTGGAAACACCATATATTTT.

The chain links TRBV5-1 to TRBJ2-1; D might be TRBD1 (5 bases). Trimming cost V 4 bases and J 8 bases, with 16 bases left between them. Per the germline V gene, CDR1 is SGHRS and CDR2 is YFSETQ. The CDR3 length is 14 residues. The CDR3 protein is CASSHGPGSDEQFF. CDR3 DNA sequence: TGCGCCAGCAGCCATGGGCCAGGGTCGGATGAGCAGTTCTTC.

Of note for this clone: The same CDR3 also results from other DNA sequences found in this sample. This chain links TRBV18 with TRBJ2-7, with 7 bases identical to TRBD1. Germline V gene sequence: CDR1 KGHSH, CDR2 LQKENI. This CDR3 comprises 14 residues. The V gene end was trimmed by 1 base and the J gene end by 1 base; junction bases not matched to a gene: 1. The DNA for the CDR3 is TGTGCCAGCTCACCACGGACAGGATCCTACGAGCAGTACTTC. It translates to CASSPRTGSYEQYF.

V usage is TRBV2 and J usage is TRBJ2-5, with TRBD2 matching 12 bases. V gave up 5 bases and J gave up 4 bases; unmatched junction bases: 14. CDR1 SNHLY and CDR2 FYNNEI come from the germline V gene. The CDR3 spans 18 residues. For the CDR3, the DNA is TGTGCCAGCAGTCTTACCGGGACTAGCGGGTGGATCCCAGAGACCCAGTACTTC. Amino acid sequence: CASSLTGTSGWIPETQYF.

The chain has TRBV30 and TRBJ1-3; D gene unclear. The CDR3 covers 16 residues. The V and J ends lost 0 bases and 0 bases respectively, with 12 bases between them. Germline assignment: CDR1 GTSNPN and CDR2 SVGIG (reference sequence). In nucleotides, the CDR3 is TGTGCCTGGAGTGTAAGTGGATTCAGCTCTGGAAACACCATATATTTT. The encoded protein is CAWSVSGFSSGNTIYF.

The J gene is TRBJ2-3, the V gene TRBV30, with 8 bases lining up with TRBD2. This CDR3 comprises 15 residues. Per germline, CDR1 GTSNPN and CDR2 SVGIG (reference sequence). V was pared by 5 bases and J by 6 bases, with 13 bases of the junction left unmatched. In DNA form, the CDR3 reads TGTGCCTGGTCCTATAGGGGACTAGTGGTGGATACGCAGTATTTT. Protein sequence: CAWSYRGLVVDTQYF.

V is TRBV5-1 and J is TRBJ2-5; D is perhaps TRBD1 or TRBD2 (7 bases each). The germline V and J ends were trimmed by 2 bases and 5 bases, with 13 bases remaining between them. This CDR3 is built from 14 residues. Germline V gene lookup returns CDR1 SGHRS and CDR2 YFSETQ. Written as DNA, the CDR3 is TGCGCCAGCAGCTTATCAGGGGGGGCGGAGACCCAGTACTTC. This sequence encodes CASSLSGGAETQYF.

The chain links TRBV9 to TRBJ2-7; 10 nucleotides match TRBD2. Trimming removed 0 bases from V and 2 bases from J; junction bases left unmatched: 5. Per germline, CDR1 SGDLS and CDR2 YYNGEE. This CDR3 has 16 residues. The CDR3 region is CASSVGQRGGTYEQYF. For the CDR3, the DNA is TGTGCCAGCAGCGTAGGACAGCGGGGGGGCACCTACGAGCAGTACTTC.

The chain has TRBV4-3 and TRBJ1-1; D is unresolved. CDR3 length equals 15 residues. Looked up from germline, CDR1 is LGHNA and CDR2 is YSLEER. V shed 1 base and J shed 0 bases, with 9 bases lying between them. The CDR3 here is CASSQVGPMNTEAFF. The DNA of the CDR3 is TGCGCCAGCAGCCAAGTAGGACCTATGAACACTGAAGCTTTCTTT.

The V and J genes are TRBV6-1 and TRBJ2-1, with D possibly being TRBD2 (5 bases). The CDR3 length is 12 residues. CDR1 and CDR2 (germline): MNHNS, SASEGT. V was clipped by 0 bases and J by 9 bases, with 6 bases between them. CDR3 in amino acids: CASSEAGGEQFF. The CDR3 bases are TGTGCCAGCAGTGAAGCCGGAGGTGAGCAGTTCTTC.

This clone was seen only once. This chain connects TRBV10-3 to TRBJ2-7, with D perhaps matching TRBD2 (6 bases). Germline lookup yields CDR1 ENHRY and CDR2 SYGVKD. CDR3 length equals 14 residues. The ends were cut back, 8 bases at V and 2 bases at J, with 16 bases in the middle. CDR3 amino acids: CAIRAQAGPYEQYF. As DNA, the CDR3 is TGTGCCATCCGGGCGCAGGCGGGGCCCTACGAGCAGTACTTC.

The chain joins TRBV9 to TRBJ2-1, with TRBD2 as a possible D gene (5 bases). The germline V gene has CDR1 SGDLS and CDR2 YYNGEE. The CDR3 runs to 14 residues. Trimming cost V 4 bases and J 4 bases, with 12 bases left between them. Here the CDR3 DNA reads TGTGCCAGCAGCCCCGGGAACTTTTACAATGAGCAGTTCTTC. Protein product: CASSPGNFYNEQFF.

This clone appeared a few times. V is TRBV7-9 and J is TRBJ1-5, with D possibly matching TRBD1 (5 bases). This CDR3 contains 13 residues. The germline gives CDR1 SEHNR, CDR2 FQNEAQ (reference sequence). Trimming shortened V by 8 bases and J by 6 bases, and 14 bases separated the two germline ends. The CDR3 protein is CASAWGDRQPQHF. The DNA for the CDR3 is TGTGCCAGCGCGTGGGGGGATCGTCAGCCCCAGCATTTT.

The chain combines TRBV7-2 with TRBJ2-5; no clear D. This CDR3 has 12 residues. The V and J ends lost 2 bases and 3 bases respectively, with 4 bases between them. CDR1 SGHTA and CDR2 FQGNSA come from the germline V gene. DNA of the CDR3: TGTGCCAGCAGCTTACCCGAAGAGACCCAGTACTTC. Its translation: CASSLPEETQYF.

The chain couples TRBV18 to TRBJ1-5; TRBD1 might be the D (5 bases). CDR1 and CDR2 (germline): KGHSH, LQKENI. V was clipped by 5 bases and J by 6 bases, with 11 bases between them. CDR3 length: 13 amino acids. The CDR3 loop reads CASSWDSSQPQHF. CDR3 in DNA: TGTGCCAGCTCATGGGACTCAAGTCAGCCCCAGCATTTT.

As to this clone: The junction does not match germline at one end; this may be a read error. This rearrangement joins TRBV7-9 to TRBJ2-5; 7 bases fit TRBD2. CDR3 size: 13 residues. Germline lookup yields CDR1 SEHNR and CDR2 FQNEAQ (reference sequence). The CDR3 protein is CASSPRSSGDDNF. CDR3 DNA: TGTGCCAGCAGCCCGCGCTCTAGCGGAGATGACAACTTC.

The rearrangement links TRBV6-1 to TRBJ2-7; D may be TRBD1 (6 bases). The CDR3 totals 15 residues. In germline, CDR1 is MNHNS, CDR2 SASEGT. V lost 4 bases, J lost 3 bases, and 16 bases lay in between. As DNA, the CDR3 is TGTGCCAGCAGTGGTCCGGACAGAGGGGACTACGAGCAGTACTTC. Amino acid sequence: CASSGPDRGDYEQYF.

V and J are TRBV30 and TRBJ2-3, with D maybe TRBD2 (5 bases). V lost 0 bases and J 4 bases, leaving 11 bases between the germline ends. The CDR3 loop spans 14 amino acids. Germline V gives CDR1 GTSNPN, CDR2 SVGIG (reference sequence). The CDR3, as DNA: TGTGCCTGGAGTGTACTGAGGGCGGCAGATACGCAGTATTTT. It encodes CAWSVLRAADTQYF.

The rearrangement joins TRBV11-2 to TRBJ2-2; tentatively, D is TRBD1 or TRBD2 (6 bases each). V lost 5 bases and J lost 1, with 14 bases in between. This CDR3 has 16 residues. The germline CDR1 and CDR2 sequences are SGHAT and FQNNGV. The CDR3 reads CASSPIRGENTGELFF. The CDR3 nucleotides read TGTGCCAGCAGCCCCATTAGGGGGGAGAACACCGGGGAGCTGTTTTTT.

The chain links TRBV7-6 to TRBJ1-1; TRBD1 aligns across 9 bases. The V gene end was trimmed by 4 bases and the J gene end by 2 bases; junction bases not matched to a gene: 2. Per the germline V gene, CDR1 is SGHVS and CDR2 is FNYEAQ. CDR3 length: 14 residues. The CDR3 loop is CASSWGQGNTEAFF. For the CDR3, the DNA is TGTGCCAGCAGCTGGGGACAGGGAAACACTGAAGCTTTCTTT.

V is TRBV11-2 and J is TRBJ2-4, with D possibly TRBD1 on 5 matching bases. The CDR3 has 16 amino acids. From germline, CDR1 is SGHAT and CDR2 FQNNGV. Between the trimmed V and J ends, which lost 1 base and 0 bases, there was a span of 10 bases. CDR3 region: CASSLGQSLAKNIQYF. Written as DNA, the CDR3 is TGTGCCAGCAGCTTAGGACAGTCGCTAGCCAAAAACATTCAGTACTTC.